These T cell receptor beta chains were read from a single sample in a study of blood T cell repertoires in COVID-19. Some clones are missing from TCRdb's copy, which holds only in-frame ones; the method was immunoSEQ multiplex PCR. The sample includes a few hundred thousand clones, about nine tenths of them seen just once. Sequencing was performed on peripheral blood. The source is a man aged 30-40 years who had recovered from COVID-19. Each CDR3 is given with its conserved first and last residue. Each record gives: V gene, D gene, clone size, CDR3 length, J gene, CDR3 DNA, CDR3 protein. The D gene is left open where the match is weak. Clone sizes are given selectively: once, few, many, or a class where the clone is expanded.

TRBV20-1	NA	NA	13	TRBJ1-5	TGCAGTGCTAGTCCCTACGGGGATCAGCCCCAGCATTTT	CSASPYGDQPQHF
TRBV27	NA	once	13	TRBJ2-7	TGTGCCAGCAAGGACACGCTCTCCTACGAGCAGTACTTC	CASKDTLSYEQYF
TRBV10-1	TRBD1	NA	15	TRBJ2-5	TGCGCCAGCAGTGAGTTTGCAGGGGGCCTAGAGACCCAGTACTTC	CASSEFAGGLETQYF
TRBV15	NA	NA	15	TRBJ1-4	TGTGCCACCAGCAGAGATGGACACAAAGATGAAAAACTGTTTTTT	CATSRDGHKDEKLFF
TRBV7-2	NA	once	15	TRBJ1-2	TGTGCCAGCAGCCACGGGAAATCCGGCGTTTATGGCTACACCTTC	CASSHGKSGVYGYTF
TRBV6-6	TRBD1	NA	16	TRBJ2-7	TGTGCCAGCACTCCTCATGGTGGACAGGGACCCTACGAGCAGTACTTC	CASTPHGGQGPYEQYF
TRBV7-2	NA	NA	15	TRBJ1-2	TGTGCCAGCAGCTCGGGCGGGGTTTTGTACGATGGCTACACCTTC	CASSSGGVLYDGYTF
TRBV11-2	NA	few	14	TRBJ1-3	TGTGCCAGCAGCTTATCGGGGGCTGGAAACACCATATATTTT	CASSLSGAGNTIYF
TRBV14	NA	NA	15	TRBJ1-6	TGTGCCAGCAGGCGTACAGGGCCAAATAATTCACCCCTCCACTTT	CASRRTGPNNSPLHF
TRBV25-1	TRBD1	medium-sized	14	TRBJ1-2	TGTGCCAGCAGTGACACAGGGGTAGGCTATGGCTACACCTTC	CASSDTGVGYGYTF
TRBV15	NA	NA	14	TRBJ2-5	TGTGCCACCAGCGGCCCGGGGGGCACGGAGACCCAGTACTTC	CATSGPGGTETQYF
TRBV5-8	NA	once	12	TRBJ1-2	TGTGCCACCAGTCCAGGGCGAGTAGGCTACACCTTC	CATSPGRVGYTF
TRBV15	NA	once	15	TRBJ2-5	TGTGCCACCTATATTGGGCACTCAGCCCAAGAGACCCAGTACTTC	CATYIGHSAQETQYF
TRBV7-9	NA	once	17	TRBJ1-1	TGTGCCAGCAGCTTTAGGAGAAGGGAGGCGGCGAACACTGAAGCTTTCTTT	CASSFRRREAANTEAFF
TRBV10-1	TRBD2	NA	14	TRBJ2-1	TGCGCCAGCAGCCCGGGGGGGCCCTACAATGAGCAGTTCTTC	CASSPGGPYNEQFF
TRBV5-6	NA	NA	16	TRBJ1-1	TGTGCCAGCAGCTTGGGTCGTAGAGGTATGAACACTGAAGCTTTCTTT	CASSLGRRGMNTEAFF
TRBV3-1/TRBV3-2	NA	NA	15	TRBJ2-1	TGTGCCAGCAGCCCGACAAAGGCTTCCTACAATGAGCAGTTCTTC	CASSPTKASYNEQFF
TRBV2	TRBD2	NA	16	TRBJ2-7	TGTGCCAGCAGTGAAGCGCGCGGCGGGGGGAGCTACGAGCAGTACTTC	CASSEARGGGSYEQYF
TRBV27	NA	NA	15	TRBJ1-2	TGTGCCAGCAGTTTATATTATTGGCCTAACTATGGCTACACCTTC	CASSLYYWPNYGYTF
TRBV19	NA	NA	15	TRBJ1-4	TGTGCCAGCAACCAGGGGTTACGAACTAATGAAAAACTGTTTTTT	CASNQGLRTNEKLFF
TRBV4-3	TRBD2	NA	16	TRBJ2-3	TGCGCCAGCAGCCAACAGAAGCGGGGTGTATCAGATACGCAGTATTTT	CASSQQKRGVSDTQYF
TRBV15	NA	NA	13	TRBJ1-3	TGTGCCACCAGCACCTGGGCGGGAAACACCATATATTTT	CATSTWAGNTIYF
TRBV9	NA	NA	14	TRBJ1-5	TGTGCCAGCAGCGATGGACAGATAGATCAGCCCCAGCATTTT	CASSDGQIDQPQHF
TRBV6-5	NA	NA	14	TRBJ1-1	TGTGCCAGCAGTTACGGGGGGGGCAACACTGAAGCTTTCTTT	CASSYGGGNTEAFF
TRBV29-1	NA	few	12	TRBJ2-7	TGCAGCGTTGTCCAGGATTGGTACGAGCAGTACTTC	CSVVQDWYEQYF
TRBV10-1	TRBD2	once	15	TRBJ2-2	TGCGCCAGCAGTGAGCGCGGGGGTAACACCGGGGAGCTGTTTTTT	CASSERGGNTGELFF
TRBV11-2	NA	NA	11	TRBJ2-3	TGTGCCAGCAGGCTAACAGATACGCAGTATTTT	CASRLTDTQYF
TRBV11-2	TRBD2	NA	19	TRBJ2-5	TGTGCCAGCAGCCCTATGCGTCGAGAGGGACTAGCGGGGGGCAAGACCCAGTACTTC	CASSPMRREGLAGGKTQYF
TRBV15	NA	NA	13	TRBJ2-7	TGTGCCACCAGCAGAGATACCTACTACGAGCAGTACTTC	CATSRDTYYEQYF
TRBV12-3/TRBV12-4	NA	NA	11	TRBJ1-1	TGTGCCAGCAGTCGTTATCCTGAAGCTTTCTTT	CASSRYPEAFF
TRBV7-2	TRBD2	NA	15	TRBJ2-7	TGTGCCAGCAGCTTAGAGAGTAGCGGGGGGAACGAGCAGTACTTC	CASSLESSGGNEQYF
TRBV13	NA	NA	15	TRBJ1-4	TGTGCCAGCAGCTTTCGGAGGAATCGGAGTGAAAAACTGTTTTTT	CASSFRRNRSEKLFF
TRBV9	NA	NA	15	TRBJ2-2	TGTGCCAGCAGCGTAGTTGAGGGGAACACCGGGGAGCTGTTTTTT	CASSVVEGNTGELFF
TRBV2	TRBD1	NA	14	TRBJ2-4	TGTGCCAGCAGGGAAAAGCCGACAGGGAACATTCAGTACTTC	CASREKPTGNIQYF
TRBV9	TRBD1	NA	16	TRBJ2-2	TGTGCCAGCAGCCACGGACAGGGGGCGGCCACCGGGGAGCTGTTTTTT	CASSHGQGAATGELFF
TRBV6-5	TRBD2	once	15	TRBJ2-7	TGTGCCAGCAGCCCACGGGGGGGGGCCTCCTACGAGCAGTACTTC	CASSPRGGASYEQYF